Listed below are T cell receptor beta chains from one sample, sequenced in a study of human T cells and chemical hapten exposure. Each CDR3 protein is one row after TCRdb ran MiXCR on the RACE reads. Here the sample spans some 330,000 distinct CDR3 sequences, over 5% being singletons. Sequencing used whole blood, obtained in connection with sensitization to the hapten diphenylcyclopropenone (DPC). The receptor source for this set is a young woman with alopecia areata. Some clones in this sample may be carry-over from other donors' samples. Both conserved end residues are part of each CDR3. D genes are given only for firm matches. Rows give clone size only sometimes, using once, few, many, or a class for an expanded clone.

v_gene	j_gene	abundance	len	d_gene	CDR3nt	CDR3aa
TRBV4-2	TRBJ2-2	few	12	.	TGTGCCAGCAGCCATCGCACCGGGGAGCTGTTTTTT	CASSHRTGELFF
TRBV6-1	TRBJ2-1	few	18	.	TGTGCCACACATAGCTTACGTCGGGGTGTCCGGTCCTACAATGAGCAGTTCTTC	CATHSLRRGVRSYNEQFF
TRBV4-3	TRBJ2-1	many	14	.	TGCGCCAGCAGCCAACAACTACAGGAAAATGAGCAGTTCTTC	CASSQQLQENEQFF
TRBV5-1	TRBJ2-7	.	13	.	TGCGCCAGCAGCTTGGAAGACCTTGGCGAGCAGTACTTC	CASSLEDLGEQYF
TRBV7-6	TRBJ2-2	few	15	TRBD1	TGTGCCAGCAGCTGGGGACAGGGATTACCCGGGGAGCTGTTTTTT	CASSWGQGLPGELFF
TRBV29-1	TRBJ1-4	.	12	.	TGCAGCGTCGTGAGGGACGGGGAAAAACTGTTTTTT	CSVVRDGEKLFF
TRBV28	TRBJ1-6	.	15	.	TGTGCCAGCAGTTTGAGGTGGGGTGGAAATTCACCCCTCCACTTT	CASSLRWGGNSPLHF
TRBV12-3/TRBV12-4	TRBJ1-1	many	13	.	TGTGCCAGCAGTTTAACTCTGAACACTGAAGCTTTCTTT	CASSLTLNTEAFF
TRBV5-6	TRBJ1-4	.	14	TRBD1	TGTGCCAGCAGCGGGAACAGGGGTGGAGAAAAACTGTTTTTT	CASSGNRGGEKLFF
TRBV24-1	TRBJ2-5	few	12	TRBD1	TGTGCCACCATGGGGACAGGAGAGACCCAGTACTTC	CATMGTGETQYF
TRBV6-2/TRBV6-3	TRBJ2-1	.	15	.	TGTGCCAGCAGTTACCGAGCTTTCCCCTACAATGAGCAGTTCTTC	CASSYRAFPYNEQFF
TRBV7-2	TRBJ2-7	once	18	TRBD2	TGTGCCAGCAGCTTGACCGGGACTAGCGTAATAAGGTCGGGGGAGCAGTACTTC	CASSLTGTSVIRSGEQYF
TRBV11-2	TRBJ2-7	many	14	.	TGTGCCAGCAGCTTAGGGCTAGGGGCCTACGAGCAGTACTTC	CASSLGLGAYEQYF
TRBV3-1	TRBJ1-1	few	13	.	TGTGCCAGCAGCCACGGCGGGATCCCTGAAGCTTTCTTT	CASSHGGIPEAFF
TRBV29-1	TRBJ1-2	many	13	.	TGCAGCGTGGGTACAGTTACTGTTTATGGCTACACCTTC	CSVGTVTVYGYTF
TRBV12-3/TRBV12-4	TRBJ2-1	few	14	.	TGTGCCAGCACGGAGGGGATAAGCTACAATGAGCAGTTCTTC	CASTEGISYNEQFF
TRBV11-2	TRBJ1-1	.	16	.	TGTGCCAGCAGCCCTACTTTTGGACAAACGAACACTGAAGCTTTCTTT	CASSPTFGQTNTEAFF
TRBV6-5	TRBJ2-3	few	15	.	TGTGCCAGCACCTCGGGGGACGGGGTAGTCGATACGCAGTATTTT	CASTSGDGVVDTQYF
TRBV28	TRBJ2-3	many	16	.	TGTGCCAGCAGACCTGGGACGGCTTGGGGCACAGATACGCAGTATTTT	CASRPGTAWGTDTQYF
TRBV20-1	TRBJ1-1	many	12	.	TGCAGTTCCCCGACGGAGAACACTGAAGCTTTCTTT	CSSPTENTEAFF
TRBV12-3/TRBV12-4	TRBJ1-1	.	20	TRBD1	TGTGCCAGCAGTCACCTCACCAGCTTCTTTGACAGGGGGCGAGGCACTGAAGCTTTCTTT	CASSHLTSFFDRGRGTEAFF
TRBV14	TRBJ1-6	few	16	.	TGTGCCAGCAGCCACCAAGGGATTCGTTATAATTCACCCCTCCACTTT	CASSHQGIRYNSPLHF
TRBV27	TRBJ2-7	.	11	.	TGTGCCAGCGGGGAGGTGCGCGAGCAGTACTTC	CASGEVREQYF
TRBV13	TRBJ1-1	many	14	.	TGTGCCAGCAGCCCCCAGGGGCTGGACACTGAAGCTTTCTTT	CASSPQGLDTEAFF
TRBV6-2/TRBV6-3	TRBJ2-1	many	12	.	TGTGCCAGCAGGAAACTACAGTTTGAGCAGTTCTTC	CASRKLQFEQFF
TRBV6-5	TRBJ1-2	.	16	.	TGTGCCAGCAGTTACTCGTCAACAGGCTTGGGTTATGGCTACACCTTC	CASSYSSTGLGYGYTF
TRBV13	TRBJ2-1	few	15	TRBD1	TGTGCCAGCAGCTTACGGTACAGACAGGGCCATGAGCAGTTCTTC	CASSLRYRQGHEQFF
TRBV5-1	TRBJ2-5	many	15	TRBD2	TGCGCCAGCAAAATCCTGGCTAGCGGTCAAGAGACCCAGTACTTC	CASKILASGQETQYF
TRBV7-8	TRBJ1-1	many	14	TRBD1	TGTGCCAGCAGCCCACTTGGAGGGGGCAGTGAAGCTTTCTTT	CASSPLGGGSEAFF
TRBV4-3	TRBJ2-2	.	20	.	TGCGCCAGCAGCCAAGATATTTCGGGAGGGACAGGGTGGAGCACCGGGGAGCTGTTTTTT	CASSQDISGGTGWSTGELFF
TRBV28	TRBJ1-2	few	14	.	TGTGCCAGCAGTTTATACCAACGGGAACATGGCTACACCTTC	CASSLYQREHGYTF
TRBV13	TRBJ2-5	medium-sized	15	.	TGTGCCAGCAGCAAAAAACAGGGCCCCCAAGAGACCCAGTACTTC	CASSKKQGPQETQYF
TRBV4-1	TRBJ2-1	many	17	TRBD2	TGCGCCAGCAGCCAAGGAGATGGCGGGGGGCCCATCGGTGAGCAGTTCTTC	CASSQGDGGGPIGEQFF
TRBV6-5	TRBJ1-2	many	18	TRBD1	TGTGCCAGCAGTTACTACGGGACAGCAATCGGCGAGAACTATGGCTACACCTTC	CASSYYGTAIGENYGYTF
TRBV5-1	TRBJ2-3	many	16	TRBD2	TGCGCCAGCAGCTTGGGAGCGGGGGGGCGAGCAGATACGCAGTATTTT	CASSLGAGGRADTQYF
TRBV21-1	TRBJ2-3	.	16	.	TGTGCCAGCAGGGGTCTTGTCCCGGGGGGGCTCGATACGCAGTATTTT	CASRGLVPGGLDTQYF
TRBV20-1	TRBJ2-1	.	13	.	TGCAGTGCCGTAGGGGGAGTGTACAATGAGCAGTTCTTC	CSAVGGVYNEQFF
TRBV27	TRBJ1-5	few	15	TRBD1	TGTGCCAGCAGTTTATCCCAGACAGGGGCCCCGCCCCAGCATTTT	CASSLSQTGAPPQHF
TRBV6-2/TRBV6-3	TRBJ1-1	few	17	.	TGTGCCAGCAGTCCCCGATGGTACAGGCCGATGAACACTGAAGCTTTCTTT	CASSPRWYRPMNTEAFF
TRBV18	TRBJ1-3	.	18	TRBD1	TGTGCCAGCTCACCCCCAATTGCAGGGGGTTTCTCTGGAAACACCATATATTTT	CASSPPIAGGFSGNTIYF
TRBV18	TRBJ2-7	.	15	.	TGTGCCAGCTCACCAAACGCCCCACCGACCTACGAGCAGTACTTC	CASSPNAPPTYEQYF
TRBV6-5	TRBJ2-7	many	14	TRBD1	TGTGCCAGCAGAAAAGGGGGCAGCTCCTACGAGCAGTACTTC	CASRKGGSSYEQYF
TRBV6-1	TRBJ2-7	many	18	.	TGTGCCAGCCAGCCTGGTCTTTCCTCAGGTGTGATAACCTACGAGCAGTACTTC	CASQPGLSSGVITYEQYF
TRBV12-3/TRBV12-4	TRBJ2-1	many	14	.	TGTGCCAGCATCGCGGGGTCCTTATACAATGAGCAGTTCTTC	CASIAGSLYNEQFF
TRBV20-1	TRBJ1-2	few	16	TRBD1	TGCAGTGCTAGAGATTGGGACAGCGTGCGGTTCTATGGCTACACCTTC	CSARDWDSVRFYGYTF
TRBV19	TRBJ2-7	few	14	.	TGTGCCAGCACGAGGACGGGTGGGAACCACGAGCAGTACTTC	CASTRTGGNHEQYF
TRBV5-6	TRBJ2-3	many	17	.	TGTGCCAGCAGCGGGCTCAGTGGCCCCCCTCGAGGCGATACGCAGTATTTT	CASSGLSGPPRGDTQYF
TRBV6-5	TRBJ1-2	few	13	.	TGTGCCAGCAGTTACGATGGGACGGATGGCTACACCTTC	CASSYDGTDGYTF
TRBV24-1	TRBJ2-3	few	13	.	TGTGCCACCAGTGGCCAAGGAAGGGATACGCAGTATTTT	CATSGQGRDTQYF
TRBV10-3	TRBJ2-3	many	13	.	TGTGCCATCAGTAGAAAGCCCGCGGATACGCAGTATTTT	CAISRKPADTQYF
TRBV6-5	TRBJ2-7	.	15	TRBD1	TGTGCCAGCAGAAACAGACAGGGGAAATTCTACGAGCAGTACTTC	CASRNRQGKFYEQYF
TRBV18	TRBJ2-6	once	17	.	TGTGCCAGCTCACCACGCGTCCTAGACTCTGGGGCCAACGTCCTGACTTTC	CASSPRVLDSGANVLTF
TRBV6-1	TRBJ2-7	many	13	TRBD1	TGTGCCGGTTCGGACAGGGGTTCCTACGAGCAGTACTTC	CAGSDRGSYEQYF
TRBV27	TRBJ2-3	.	17	TRBD2	TGTGCCAGCAGTCCGAAGACTAGCGGGGATGTCACAGATACGCAGTATTTT	CASSPKTSGDVTDTQYF
TRBV7-2	TRBJ2-5	many	14	TRBD2	TGTGCCAGCAGCTTAGGCGGGGGGAAAGAGACCCAGTACTTC	CASSLGGGKETQYF
TRBV6-6	TRBJ1-3	few	17	TRBD1	TGTGCCAGCAGTTACCCGCAGGGGGGATCGGGCGGAAACACCATATATTTT	CASSYPQGGSGGNTIYF
TRBV4-2	TRBJ1-5	.	19	.	TGTGCCAGCAGCCACTTCCGGACCCGGACAGAAGTACAGGGTCAGCCCCAGCATTTT	CASSHFRTRTEVQGQPQHF
TRBV3-1	TRBJ2-3	.	14	.	TGTGCCAGCAGCCAAGATTCATGGACAGATACGCAGTATTTT	CASSQDSWTDTQYF